The clone carrying this T cell receptor (beta chain) was detected only a few times. Its antigen is still unknown. The sample is drawn from a study of T-cell memory formation after mild COVID-19. For the study at large: The TCR clusters were mostly specific to one donor.

Germline CDR1 SGHVS, CDR2 FNYEAQ. V was shortened by 5 bases and J by 6 bases, with 21 bases between the two germline ends. The CDR3 runs to 16 residues. Study-level points and caveats: What remained unconfirmed was the SARS-CoV-2 specificity of second-wave clones peaking on day 37. The finding that pre-infection memory included some responding clones suggested that cross-reactive memory joined.

The authors produced TCR alpha and TCR beta cDNA libraries with sample barcodes and UMIs by 5'RACE using constant-segment primers. TCRdb processed the 5' RACE reads anew with MiXCR; each CDR3 protein has one entry. The data contain 100,000 to 150,000 distinct CDR3 sequences, about 18% of them singletons. This sequence joins TRBV7-6 and TRBJ2-3; possible D gene TRBD1, 6 bases. The clonotype comes from a man aged 18 to 35 who had mild COVID-19 (a few samples of this study predate the infection). Cell type and time point are not known. The sample consisted of PBMCs or a T cell subset sorted from them (not recorded which). CDR3 bases: TGTGCCAGCAGCCCGGGTCAGGGGAGTTTCGGGGATACGCAGTATTTT. Its translation is CASSPGQGSFGDTQYF.